This T cell receptor (beta chain) comes out of a study of blood T cell repertoires in COVID-19. Study background: PBMCs, B-cell-depleted T cells, or T cells provided the cDNA or gDNA that made up the material.

The germline gives CDR1 SGHDT, CDR2 YYEEEE. The CDR3 has 17 amino acids. The V gene end was trimmed by 4 bases and the J gene end by 6 bases; junction bases not matched to a gene: 16. Original processing methods: Amplification of reference gene primers was used by the study to estimate nucleated cell counts. TCRdb's copy holds only in-frame clones and misses some; the assay was immunoSEQ multiplex PCR. The V and J calls and the clone size are those of that table, but D and trimming were determined from the DNA. The table shows around 150,000 clones, with roughly 88% occurring only once. V and J are TRBV5-6 and TRBJ1-5; 7 bases are shared with TRBD1. Sequencing used PBMCs or T cells enriched from blood (not recorded which). The receptor was derived from a man in his 70s who had been exposed to COVID-19. The CDR3 here is CASSRRQGTTVGQPQHF. The CDR3 DNA reads as TGTGCCAGCAGCCGAAGACAGGGTACGACGGTAGGTCAGCCCCAGCATTTT.